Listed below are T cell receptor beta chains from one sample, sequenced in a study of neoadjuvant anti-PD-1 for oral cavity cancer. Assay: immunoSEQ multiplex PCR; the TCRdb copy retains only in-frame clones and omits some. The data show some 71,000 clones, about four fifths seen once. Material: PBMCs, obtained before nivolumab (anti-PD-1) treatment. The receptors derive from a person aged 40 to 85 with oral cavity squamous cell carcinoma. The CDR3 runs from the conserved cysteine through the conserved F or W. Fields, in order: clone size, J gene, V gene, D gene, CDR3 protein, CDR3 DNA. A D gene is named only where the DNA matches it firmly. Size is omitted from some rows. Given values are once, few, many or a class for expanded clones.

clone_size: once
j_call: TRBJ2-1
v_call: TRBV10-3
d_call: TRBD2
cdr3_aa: CAISESPGLAGGSSYNEQFF
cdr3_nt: TGTGCCATCAGTGAGTCGCCGGGACTAGCGGGAGGGAGCTCCTACAATGAGCAGTTCTTC

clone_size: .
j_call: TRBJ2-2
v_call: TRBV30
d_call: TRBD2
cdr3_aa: CAWGAGTSPGELFF
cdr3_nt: TGTGCCTGGGGGGCCGGGACTAGCCCCGGGGAGCTGTTTTTT

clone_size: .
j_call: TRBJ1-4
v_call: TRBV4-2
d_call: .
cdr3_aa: CASRASNEKLFF
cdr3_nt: TGTGCCAGCAGAGCCTCTAATGAAAAACTGTTTTTT

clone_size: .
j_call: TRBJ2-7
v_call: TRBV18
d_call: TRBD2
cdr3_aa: CASSPRTSGSYEQYF
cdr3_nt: TGTGCCAGCTCACCCCGGACTAGCGGGAGCTACGAGCAGTACTTC

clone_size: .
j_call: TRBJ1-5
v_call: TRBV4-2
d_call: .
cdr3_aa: CASSQAREFNQPQHF
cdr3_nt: TGTGCCAGCAGCCAAGCCAGGGAATTCAATCAGCCCCAGCATTTT

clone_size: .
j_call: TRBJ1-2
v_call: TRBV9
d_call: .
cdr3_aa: CASSIRTGNSETTF
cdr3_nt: TGTGCCAGCAGCATCCGCACAGGGAATAGCGAAACCACCTTC

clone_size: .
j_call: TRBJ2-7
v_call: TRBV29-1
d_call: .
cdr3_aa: CSAREWASYEQYF
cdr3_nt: TGCAGCGCCCGGGAATGGGCCTCCTACGAGCAGTACTTC

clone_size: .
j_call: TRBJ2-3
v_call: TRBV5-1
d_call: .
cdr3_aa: CASSLGQNTDTQYF
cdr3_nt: TGCGCCAGCAGCTTGGGACAGAACACAGATACGCAGTATTTT

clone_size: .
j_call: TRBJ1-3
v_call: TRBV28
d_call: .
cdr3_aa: CASSLGRNTIYF
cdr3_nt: TGTGCCAGCAGTTTGGGGCGAAACACCATATATTTT

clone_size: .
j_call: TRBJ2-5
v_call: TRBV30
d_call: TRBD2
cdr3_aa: CAWGELAGGPGETQYF
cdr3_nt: TGTGCCTGGGGAGAACTAGCGGGAGGGCCCGGTGAGACCCAGTACTTC

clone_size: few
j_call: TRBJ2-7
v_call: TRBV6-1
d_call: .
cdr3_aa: CASSVLARSYEQYF
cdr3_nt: TGTGCCAGCAGTGTTCTAGCTAGGTCCTACGAGCAGTACTTC

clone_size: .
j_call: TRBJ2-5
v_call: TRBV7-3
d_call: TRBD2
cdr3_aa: CASSFSGGAYETQYF
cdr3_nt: TGTGCCAGCAGCTTTAGCGGGGGGGCTTACGAGACCCAGTACTTC

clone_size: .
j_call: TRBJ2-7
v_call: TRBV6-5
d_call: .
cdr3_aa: CASSYSRKVGYEQYF
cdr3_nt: TGTGCCAGCAGTTACTCCAGGAAAGTCGGCTACGAGCAGTACTTC

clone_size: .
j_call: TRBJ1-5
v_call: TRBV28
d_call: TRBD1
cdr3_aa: CASRGQGARQPQHF
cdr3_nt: TGTGCCAGCAGGGGACAGGGGGCGCGTCAGCCCCAGCATTTT

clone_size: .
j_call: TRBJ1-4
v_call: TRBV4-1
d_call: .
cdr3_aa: CASSQRVANEKLFF
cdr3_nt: TGCGCCAGCAGCCAACGAGTAGCTAATGAAAAACTGTTTTTT

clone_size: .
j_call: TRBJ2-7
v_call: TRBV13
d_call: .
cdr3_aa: CASSLGGISYEQYF
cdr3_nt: TGTGCCAGCAGCTTAGGAGGGATTTCCTACGAGCAGTACTTC

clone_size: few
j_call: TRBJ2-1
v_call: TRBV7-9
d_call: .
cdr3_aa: CASSLWVELNEQFF
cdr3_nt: TGTGCCAGCAGCTTATGGGTAGAGCTCAATGAGCAGTTCTTC

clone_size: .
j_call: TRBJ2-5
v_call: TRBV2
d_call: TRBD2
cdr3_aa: CASSGGLQETQYF
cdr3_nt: TGTGCCAGTAGCGGGGGCCTCCAAGAGACCCAGTACTTC

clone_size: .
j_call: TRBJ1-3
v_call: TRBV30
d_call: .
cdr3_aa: CAWSIKGRSGNTIYF
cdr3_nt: TGTGCCTGGAGTATAAAGGGGCGCTCTGGAAACACCATATATTTT

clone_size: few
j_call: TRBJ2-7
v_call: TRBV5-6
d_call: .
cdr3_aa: CASSLTSSSYEQYF
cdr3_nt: TGTGCCAGCAGCTTAACTTCTAGCTCCTACGAGCAGTACTTC

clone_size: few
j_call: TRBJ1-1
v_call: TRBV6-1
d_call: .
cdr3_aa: CASTRSPEAEAFF
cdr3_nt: TGTGCCAGCACAAGGAGCCCGGAGGCTGAAGCTTTCTTT

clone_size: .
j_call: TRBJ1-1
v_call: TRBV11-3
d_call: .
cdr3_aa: CASSPGAANTEAFF
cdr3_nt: TGTGCCAGCAGCCCAGGGGCAGCGAACACTGAAGCTTTCTTT

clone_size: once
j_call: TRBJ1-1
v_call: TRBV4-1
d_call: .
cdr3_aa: CASSQPWSTNTEAFF
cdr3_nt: TGCGCCAGCAGCCAACCCTGGTCAACGAACACTGAAGCTTTCTTT

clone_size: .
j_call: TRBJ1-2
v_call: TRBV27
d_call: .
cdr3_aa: CASSLNFRAHYGYTF
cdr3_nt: TGTGCCAGCTCCTTGAATTTCAGGGCCCACTATGGCTACACCTTC

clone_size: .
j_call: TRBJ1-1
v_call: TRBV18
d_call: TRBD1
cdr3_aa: CASSLQGGAFF
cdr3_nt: TGTGCCAGCTCACTTCAGGGGGGTGCTTTCTTT

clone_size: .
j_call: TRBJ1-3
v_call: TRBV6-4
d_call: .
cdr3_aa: CASSDSGDPGNTIYF
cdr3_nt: TGTGCCAGCAGTGACTCAGGGGATCCAGGAAACACCATATATTTT

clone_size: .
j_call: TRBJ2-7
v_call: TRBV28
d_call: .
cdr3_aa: CASGVSYEQYF
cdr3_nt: TGTGCCTCGGGGGTTTCCTACGAGCAGTACTTC

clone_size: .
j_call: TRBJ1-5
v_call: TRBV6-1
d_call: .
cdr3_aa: CASRGGLNQPQHF
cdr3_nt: TGTGCCAGCAGGGGGGGCCTCAATCAGCCCCAGCATTTT

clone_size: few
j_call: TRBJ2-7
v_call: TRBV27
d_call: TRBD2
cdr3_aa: CASSTHRLAGGYEQYF
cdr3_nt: TGTGCCAGCAGTACTCACAGACTAGCGGGAGGGTACGAGCAGTACTTC

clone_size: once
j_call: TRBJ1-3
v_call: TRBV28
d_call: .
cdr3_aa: CASSLTAHSGNTIYF
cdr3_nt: TGTGCCAGCAGTTTGACTGCTCACTCTGGAAACACCATATATTTT

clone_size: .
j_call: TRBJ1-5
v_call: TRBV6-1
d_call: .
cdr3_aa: CASSADRTPWGNQPQHF
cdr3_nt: TGTGCCAGCAGTGCCGACAGGACCCCTTGGGGCAATCAGCCCCAGCATTTT

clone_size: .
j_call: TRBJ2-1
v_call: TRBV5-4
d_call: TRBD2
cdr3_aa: CASSLALAGGNEQFF
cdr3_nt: TGTGCCAGCAGCTTGGCTCTAGCGGGGGGTAATGAGCAGTTCTTC

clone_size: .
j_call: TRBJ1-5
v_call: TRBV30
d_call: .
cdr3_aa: CAHSRQGSQPQHF
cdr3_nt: TGTGCCCACAGCCGGCAGGGGAGTCAGCCCCAGCATTTT

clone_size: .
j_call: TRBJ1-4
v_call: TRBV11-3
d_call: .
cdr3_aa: CASSLIRPSNDEKLFF
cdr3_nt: TGTGCCAGCAGCTTAATCCGTCCCAGTAACGATGAAAAACTGTTTTTT

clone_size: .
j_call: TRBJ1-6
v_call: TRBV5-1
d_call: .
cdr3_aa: CASSRDVGLNSPLHF
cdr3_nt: TGCGCCAGCAGCCGGGACGTGGGACTTAATTCACCCCTCCACTTT

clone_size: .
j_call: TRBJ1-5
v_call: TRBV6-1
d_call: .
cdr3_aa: CASSDPVSQRNQPQHF
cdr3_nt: TGTGCCAGCAGTGATCCGGTCAGCCAACGCAATCAGCCCCAGCATTTT

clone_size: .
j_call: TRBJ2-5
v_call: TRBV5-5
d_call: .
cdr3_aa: CASSLGQAQETQYF
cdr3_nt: TGTGCCAGCAGCTTGGGTCAGGCCCAAGAGACCCAGTACTTC

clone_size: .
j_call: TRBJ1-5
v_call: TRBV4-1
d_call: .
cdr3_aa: CASSPQRAGNQPQHF
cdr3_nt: TGCGCCAGCAGCCCCCAGCGGGCGGGTAATCAGCCCCAGCATTTT

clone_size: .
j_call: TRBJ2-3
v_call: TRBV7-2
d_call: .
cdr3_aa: CASSPAGYGSGTDTQYF
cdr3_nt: TGTGCCAGCAGCCCCGCCGGGTACGGTAGCGGCACAGATACGCAGTATTTT

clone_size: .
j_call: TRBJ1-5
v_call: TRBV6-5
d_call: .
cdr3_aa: CASSRGSSNQPQHF
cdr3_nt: TGTGCCAGCTCCCGAGGCAGCAGCAATCAGCCCCAGCATTTT

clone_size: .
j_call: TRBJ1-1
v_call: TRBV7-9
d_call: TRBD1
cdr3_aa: CASSSGVTGSTEAFF
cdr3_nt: TGTGCCAGCAGCTCCGGCGTGACAGGGAGCACTGAAGCTTTCTTT

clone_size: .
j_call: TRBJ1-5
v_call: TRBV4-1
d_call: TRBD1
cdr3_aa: CASSQGQGAGQPQHF
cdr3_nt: TGCGCCAGCAGCCAAGGACAGGGGGCCGGTCAGCCCCAGCATTTT

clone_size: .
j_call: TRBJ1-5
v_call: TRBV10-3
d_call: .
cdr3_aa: CATTGGTESNQPQHF
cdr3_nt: TGTGCCACCACCGGAGGGACGGAGAGCAATCAGCCCCAGCATTTT

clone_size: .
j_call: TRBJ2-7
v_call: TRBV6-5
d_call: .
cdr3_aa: CASSRLQGKGWEQYF
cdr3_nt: TGTGCCAGCAGTCGGTTGCAGGGGAAAGGTTGGGAGCAGTACTTC

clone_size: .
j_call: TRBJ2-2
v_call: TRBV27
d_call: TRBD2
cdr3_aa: CASSYGTSGRGYTGELFF
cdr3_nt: TGTGCCAGCAGTTACGGGACTAGCGGGAGGGGATACACCGGGGAGCTGTTTTTT

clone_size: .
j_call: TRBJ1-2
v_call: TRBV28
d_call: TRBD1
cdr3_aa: CASSPGQGSGYTF
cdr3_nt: TGTGCCAGCAGCCCGGGACAGGGCAGTGGCTACACCTTC

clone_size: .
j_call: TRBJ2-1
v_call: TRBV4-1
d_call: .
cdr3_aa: CASSQWTEAGEQFF
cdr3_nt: TGCGCCAGCAGCCAATGGACTGAAGCAGGTGAGCAGTTCTTC

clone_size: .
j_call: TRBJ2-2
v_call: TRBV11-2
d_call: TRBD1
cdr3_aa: CASPRTGVYTGELFF
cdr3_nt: TGTGCCAGCCCCCGAACAGGGGTATACACCGGGGAGCTGTTTTTT

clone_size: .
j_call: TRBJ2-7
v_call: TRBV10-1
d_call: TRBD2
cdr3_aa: CASSESVLAGGYEQYF
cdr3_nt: TGCGCCAGCAGTGAGTCAGTACTAGCGGGAGGCTACGAGCAGTACTTC

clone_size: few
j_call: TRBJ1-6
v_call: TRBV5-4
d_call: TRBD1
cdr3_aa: CASSHRGDNSPLHF
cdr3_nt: TGTGCCAGCAGCCACAGGGGGGATAATTCACCCCTCCACTTT

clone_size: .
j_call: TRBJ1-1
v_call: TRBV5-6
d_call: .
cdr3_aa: CASSLEGLKNTEAFF
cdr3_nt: TGTGCCAGCAGCTTGGAAGGCCTTAAGAACACTGAAGCTTTCTTT

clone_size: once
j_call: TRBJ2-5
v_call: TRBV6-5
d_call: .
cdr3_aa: CASSATPEQTQYF
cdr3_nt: TGTGCCAGCAGTGCCACCCCGGAACAGACCCAGTACTTC